Below, one T cell receptor beta chain is given with its context. The sample belongs to a study of shared clonotypes between healthy human individuals. Study-wide context: Plates per donor: three CD4 naive, three CD4 memory, two CD8 naive, one CD8 memory.

Terminally differentiated effector memory CD45RA+ cells were excluded by CCR7 positive selection of CD45RO-negative cells. Each of the donors was a healthy adult who was HIV-negative and had not had a recent acute infection or vaccination. Deep level was the assay's run setting. In the original processing: With immunoSEQ giving junction-only sequences and no quality scores, filtering differed. Sequencing used immunoSEQ multiplex PCR; TCRdb keeps in-frame clones, though not all of them. Clonal size and the V and J genes are those of that table, whereas D and trimming came from the DNA. Here the sample spans some 2.1 million clones, over 85% being singletons. J gave up 1 base and V 0 bases, and 5 bases lay outside the gene matches. CDR3 length equals 17 residues.

The V call is TRBV23-1, the J call TRBJ2-1; 8 nucleotides align to TRBD2. TRBV23-1 is given ORF status, its function remaining uncertain. The sequence came from a man in his late teens or twenties in good health. Some clones in this sample may be carry-over from other donors' samples. Sequenced material: naive CD8+ T cells from PBMCs. Written as DNA, the CDR3 is TGCGCCAGCAGTCAATCGATGGCGGGGGGATCCTACAATGAGCAGTTCTTC. Protein: CASSQSMAGGSYNEQFF.